This record concerns one TCR delta chain sequence. What it recognizes is unknown. Sequences come from RNA converted to cDNA by reverse transcription. Pooled V-gene forward primers with one constant-region reverse primer generated the CDR3 amplicons by multiplex PCR. TCRdb re-processed the multiplex PCR reads using CATT. Counted here are 45,000 to 75,000 delta-chain clones, about 15% occurring once; the ten biggest clones make up about 0.35%. V lost 1 base and J lost 2; bases outside the gene matches: 10. The CDR3 spans 18 residues. CDR1 and CDR2 from the germline V gene are TSWWSYY and QGS. Alphabeta T cells were depleted, then CD3+ Vdelta1+ Vdelta2- thymocytes were FACS-sorted. Vdelta1+ thymocyte sorts reached between roughly 98% and 99.6% purity. This specimen belongs to a study of Vδ1+ human thymocytes. Study-level results: In the thymus, TRG and TRD repertoires looked highly polyclonal with Gaussian CDR3 lengths. Many TRG clonotypes were shared between donors; TRD repertoires were essentially private.

This rearrangement joins TRDV1 to TRDJ1, with TRDD3 matching 10 bases. Sequencing was carried out using Vdelta1+ gamma-delta thymocytes from the thymus. This sample's subset: FACS-sorted CD3+ TCRalphabeta- TCRVdelta1+ TCRVdelta2- thymocytes. The TCR sequence derives from a girl less than two years old who had congenital heart surgery. DNA for the CDR3: TGTGCTCTTGGGGAACGTCCCTGGGGGATAGAAGATACCGATAAACTCATCTTT. Its translation is CALGERPWGIEDTDKLIF.